The 16 T cell receptor beta chains below come from one sample, sequenced in a study of T cells after yellow fever vaccination. TCRdb fed the 5' RACE reads into MiXCR, producing one record per CDR3 protein. This table holds tens of thousands of distinct CDR3 sequences, roughly 7.3% found once. The material sequenced was CD8+ T cells sorted from PBMCs, taken around 15 days after the first yellow fever vaccination. All receptors come from a man aged 18 to 29 who received the YFV17D yellow fever vaccine.

This chain joins TRBV5-5 and TRBJ2-1; D might be TRBD2 (6 bases). The V end lost 3 bases, the J end lost 3 bases, and 13 bases lay between the germline ends. The length of the CDR3 is 15 residues. CDR1 is SGHKS and CDR2 is YYEKEE in the germline V gene (reference sequence). The CDR3 is CASSSGLPCYNEQFF. CDR3 DNA: TGTGCCAGCAGCTCGGGACTGCCCTGCTACAATGAGCAGTTCTTC.

In this sample, this clonotype turned up many times. The rearrangement links TRBV12-3 or TRBV12-4 to TRBJ2-1, with TRBD2 as a possible D gene (7 bases). V was clipped by 7 bases and J by 0 bases, with 16 bases between them. CDR3 length: 16 amino acids. The CDR3 sequence is CASTLRGGSSYNEQFF. CDR3 coding DNA: TGTGCCAGCACCCTAAGGGGGGGGAGCTCCTACAATGAGCAGTTCTTC.

This chain links TRBV5-5 with TRBJ1-2, with D unresolved. This CDR3 region has 13 residues. CDR1 is SGHKS and CDR2 is YYEKEE in the germline V gene (reference sequence). The germline V and J ends were trimmed by 9 bases and 3 bases, with 15 bases remaining between them. The DNA for the CDR3 is TGTGCCATCAGTCCCGGGCTCCACTATGGCTACACCTTC. Protein: CAISPGLHYGYTF.

This clonotype was seen at least ten times. This rearrangement joins TRBV12-3 or TRBV12-4 to TRBJ2-7, with D unresolved. The length of the CDR3 is 13 residues. Trimming shortened V by 3 bases and J by 4 bases, and 10 bases separated the two germline ends. The CDR3 DNA follows: TGTGCCAGCAGTTTCGCAGGTTCTTACGAGCAGTACGTC. This sequence encodes CASSFAGSYEQYV.

In DNA form, the CDR3 reads TGTGCCAGCAGTTTTAGTCAGGTCGGCGGGGAGCTGTTTTTT. It translates to CASSFSQVGGELFF. This chain connects TRBV12-3 or TRBV12-4 to TRBJ2-2, with no clear D. The CDR3 sequence is 14 residues long. The V end was cut by 3 bases, the J end by 7 bases, with 12 bases between.

The chain has TRBV7-2 and TRBJ1-5, with a possible D match to TRBD1 (6 bases). CDR3 size: 15 residues. CDR1 and CDR2 (germline): SGHTA, FQGNSA. V was cut by 3 bases and J by 2 bases, with 11 bases left in between. DNA of the CDR3: TGTGCCAGCAGCTTTCTCAGGGGTCGCAATCAGCCCCAGCATTTT. Translated: CASSFLRGRNQPQHF.

This clonotype has ten or more counts. This sequence joins TRBV10-2 and TRBJ1-1; TRBD1 might be the D (5 bases). CDR1 and CDR2 from the germline V gene are WSHSY and SAAADI. Trimming took 8 bases from V and 8 from J, leaving 18 bases between them. The CDR3 runs 13 residues. CDR3 region: CASGRGALTEAFF. The CDR3 region has the DNA TGCGCCAGCGGCCGAGGGGCGCTAACCGAAGCTTTCTTT.

V and J are TRBV9 and TRBJ2-7; D possibly corresponds to TRBD2 (5 bases). The CDR3 runs to 14 residues. V lost 5 bases, J lost 2 bases, and 14 bases lay in between. Germline V gives CDR1 SGDLS, CDR2 YYNGEE. The CDR3 DNA follows: TGTGCCAGCAGTAAGGGTGGAGGTACCTACGAGCAGTACTTC. Translation: CASSKGGGTYEQYF.

The chain links TRBV7-2 to TRBJ1-2; 9 bases are a match to TRBD1. The CDR3 covers 15 residues. Germline CDR1 SGHTA, CDR2 FQGNSA. The V and J ends lost 6 bases and 0 bases, in that order; junction bases with no gene match: 5. The CDR3 sequence: CASSGTGRPNYGYTF. The CDR3 DNA reads TGTGCCAGCAGTGGGACAGGGCGTCCTAACTATGGCTACACCTTC.

This clonotype was counted many times. The chain couples TRBV7-2 to TRBJ1-2; no clear D. Trimming stripped 5 bases from V and 8 bases from J, with 12 bases between. The length of the CDR3 is 12 residues. CDR1 and CDR2 (germline): SGHTA, FQGNSA. The CDR3 protein is CASSPDPVGYTF. The DNA of the CDR3 is TGTGCCAGCAGCCCTGACCCGGTCGGCTACACCTTC.

This clonotype was picked up many times. The chain employs TRBV7-6 and TRBJ2-7; unclear D gene. This CDR3 spans 15 amino acids. Germline CDR1 is SGHVS and CDR2 is FNYEAQ. Trimming stripped 5 bases from V and 1 base from J, with 15 bases between. CDR3 in amino acids: CASSDRDRNSYEQYF. The DNA for the CDR3 is TGTGCCAGCAGCGACCGAGACCGGAATTCCTACGAGCAGTACTTC.

This clonotype was recorded at least ten times. The CDR3 sequence is CATREGSAKNIQYF. The CDR3 DNA is TGTGCCACCCGGGAGGGGTCCGCCAAAAACATTCAGTACTTC. The chain links TRBV12-3 or TRBV12-4 to TRBJ2-4, with 8 bases matching TRBD2. Losses at the gene ends were 10 bases for V and 1 base for J; bases not matched to a gene: 6. This CDR3 comprises 14 residues.

The V gene is TRBV2, the J gene TRBJ2-7, with 7 bases lining up with TRBD1. The germline V gene encodes CDR1 SNHLY and CDR2 FYNNEI. The CDR3 runs 13 residues. Trimming cost V 9 bases and J 3 bases; bases outside gene matches: 8. The CDR3 loop is CASKTGQFYEQYF. DNA for the CDR3: TGTGCCAGTAAAACGGGACAGTTCTACGAGCAGTACTTC.

Many counts were recorded for this clonotype. This CDR3 reads CASSDLGAGVGDTQYF. The DNA for the CDR3 is TGTGCCAGCAGCGACCTGGGGGCGGGGGTCGGAGATACGCAGTATTTT. The chain carries TRBV9 and TRBJ2-3; possibly TRBD2 for D (7 bases). The CDR3 has 16 residues. V was clipped by 3 bases and J by 5 bases, with 19 bases between them. CDR1 is SGDLS, CDR2 YYNGEE, per germline.

On this clonotype: This may be a read error: a much more frequent sequence differs by one nucleotide. The chain employs TRBV7-9 and TRBJ2-2; D remains unclear. Trimming pared 5 bases from V and 5 bases from J, leaving 9 bases between. The germline V gene encodes CDR1 SEHNR and CDR2 FQNEAQ (reference sequence). The CDR3 has 13 residues. CDR3: CASSPLVTGELFF. CDR3 DNA sequence: TGTGCCAGCAGCCCCTTGGTGACCGGGGAGCTGTTTTTT.

This clonotype occurred many times. This chain links TRBV3-1 with TRBJ1-2; no firm D call. V lost 8 bases, J lost 6 bases, and 28 bases lay in between. CDR3 length: 17 amino acids. Germline loops: CDR1 LGHDT, CDR2 YNNKEL (reference sequence). CDR3 sequence (DNA): TGTGCCAGCTCCAAAAGCCGGGCCGCGATTGACTTTCATGGCTACACCTTC. Translated, it gives CASSKSRAAIDFHGYTF.